The sequence of this T cell receptor beta chain was determined in a study of early stage breast cancer tumors. Looking at the study overall: ER+/PR+/HER2- status applied to about 70% of the 16 invasive breast tumors.

Worth noting for this clone: The antigen is undetermined.

Generated by immunoSEQ multiplex PCR, the TCRdb table keeps only in-frame clones and is missing some. Of more than 13,000 clones in the sample, around 80% were seen once. This normal breast sample came from a site roughly 2-4 cm away from the tumor. Normal breast often needed about 85-310 mg of tissue for enough DNA. Notes on the study in general: Compared with adjacent normal breast, tumors showed about 2.3-fold denser, more clonal T cells.

V lost 1 base and J lost 2; bases outside the gene matches: 6. This CDR3 spans 16 amino acids. The germline CDR1 and CDR2 sequences are GTSNPN and SVGIG (reference sequence). Sequencing input: normal breast tissue next to the tumor. The chain joins TRBV30 to TRBJ1-2, with 11 bases that match TRBD1. This receptor was taken from a person between 50 and 60 years old with breast cancer. The CDR3 DNA reads TGTGCCTGGAGTGACCCTTGGGACAGGGGGAACTATGGCTACACCTTC. Its translation is CAWSDPWDRGNYGYTF.